The rows below give T cell receptor beta chains drawn from one sample of a study of CD8+ T cells in alopecia areata. Profiled with immunoSEQ multiplex PCR; TCRdb holds only in-frame clones, not every one. Here the sample spans roughly 150,000 clones, roughly 61% being singletons. This sample comprised CD4+ T cells sorted from blood, obtained at week 0. These TCRs come from a human donor with alopecia areata. CDR3s include the opening cysteine and the closing phenylalanine or tryptophan. Each record gives: V gene, clone size, D gene, J gene, CDR3 protein, CDR3 DNA. A D gene is named only where the DNA matches it firmly. Size tells how often a clone was seen (once, few, many) or the class of an expanded clone, and some rows leave it out.

>TRBV5-1|once|.|TRBJ2-6
CASSLAGSGANVLTF
TGCGCCAGCAGCTTGGCAGGCTCTGGGGCCAACGTCCTGACTTTC
>TRBV9|.|.|TRBJ2-5
CASSAPGGLAQYF
TGTGCCAGCAGCGCCCCTGGGGGGTTGGCCCAGTACTTC
>TRBV6-1|.|TRBD1|TRBJ1-2
CASSEADRGNGYTF
TGTGCCAGCAGTGAAGCGGACAGGGGCAATGGCTACACCTTC
>TRBV25-1|.|.|TRBJ1-2
CASSVSDLGYGYTF
TGTGCCAGCAGTGTGTCGGATTTGGGGTATGGCTACACCTTC
>TRBV7-2|few|TRBD2|TRBJ2-1
CASSLRGGSNEQFF
TGTGCCAGCAGCTTACGGGGGGGTAGTAATGAGCAGTTCTTC
>TRBV2|.|TRBD1|TRBJ1-2
CASIKGTGAKANYGYTF
TGTGCCAGCATCAAAGGGACAGGGGCCAAAGCTAACTATGGCTACACCTTC
>TRBV30|.|.|TRBJ1-1
CAWARTMGSTEAFF
TGTGCCTGGGCCCGGACGATGGGGTCGACTGAAGCTTTCTTT
>TRBV18|.|TRBD1|TRBJ1-2
CASSRDRGHSNYGYTF
TGTGCCAGCTCACGGGACAGGGGGCACTCTAACTATGGCTACACCTTC
>TRBV14|.|.|TRBJ1-1
CASSQIQRGNTEAFF
TGTGCCAGCAGCCAAATCCAGAGAGGGAACACTGAAGCTTTCTTT
>TRBV30|.|.|TRBJ2-3
CAWAFPGPDTQYF
TGTGCCTGGGCCTTTCCAGGCCCAGATACGCAGTATTTT
>TRBV29-1|.|.|TRBJ2-4
CSVEGTAKNIQYF
TGCAGCGTTGAAGGGACAGCCAAAAACATTCAGTACTTC
>TRBV10-3|.|.|TRBJ1-2
CAISESRDKRGYTF
TGTGCCATCAGTGAGTCGCGTGACAAGAGGGGCTACACCTTC
>TRBV27|many|.|TRBJ2-5
CASSLFGSGETQYF
.
>TRBV5-1|few|.|TRBJ1-2
CASSLEQYGYTF
TGCGCCAGCAGCTTGGAACAATATGGCTACACCTTC
>TRBV7-2|.|.|TRBJ1-1
CASSLGSTEAFF
TGTGCCAGCAGCTTAGGCTCGACGGAAGCTTTCTTT
>TRBV7-9|.|.|TRBJ1-6
CASSDTSSYNSPLHF
TGTGCCAGCAGCGACACTAGCTCCTATAATTCACCCCTCCACTTT
>TRBV7-9|.|TRBD1|TRBJ1-1
CASSSFGTGNTEAFF
TGTGCCAGCAGTTCATTCGGGACAGGGAACACTGAAGCTTTCTTT
>TRBV29-1|.|.|TRBJ2-5
CSVGRGVETQYF
TGCAGCGTTGGTCGTGGGGTCGAGACCCAGTACTTC
>TRBV6-5|.|.|TRBJ1-5
CASSYDTNQPQHF
TGTGCCAGCAGTTACGACACAAATCAGCCCCAGCATTTT
>TRBV7-2|few|.|TRBJ1-4
CASSLRAGTNEKLFF
TGTGCCAGCAGCCTAAGGGCGGGGACTAATGAAAAACTGTTTTTT
>TRBV7-2|.|.|TRBJ1-5
CASSLVGDYSNQPQHF
TGTGCCAGCAGCTTAGTCGGGGACTATAGCAATCAGCCCCAGCATTTT
>TRBV27|.|TRBD1|TRBJ1-1
CASRAGQGTLNTEAFF
TGTGCCAGCAGAGCCGGACAGGGAACTTTGAACACTGAAGCTTTCTTT
>TRBV7-9|.|.|TRBJ2-7
CASSLMGEQYF
TGTGCCAGCAGCTTAATGGGCGAGCAGTACTTC
>TRBV29-1|.|.|TRBJ1-2
CSVVIPGLAIAF
TGCAGCGTTGTCATTCCCGGCCTCGCGATCGCCTTC
>TRBV5-1|.|.|TRBJ2-7
CASSLGQLSYEQYF
TGCGCCAGCAGCTTGGGACAGCTCTCCTACGAGCAGTACTTC
>TRBV29-1|.|TRBD2|TRBJ2-3
CSVEVEEGTSGGF
TGCAGCGTTGAAGTTGAGGAAGGGACTAGCGGGGGATTT
>TRBV27|few|.|TRBJ1-5
CASSPLGQPQHF
TGTGCCAGCAGTCCCCTCGGACAGCCCCAGCATTTT
>TRBV29-1|few|.|TRBJ2-1
CSVERSDEQFF
TGCAGCGTTGAACGGTCCGATGAGCAGTTCTTC
>TRBV5-6|.|.|TRBJ2-7
CASSLVKWDQHEQYF
TGTGCCAGCAGCTTGGTTAAATGGGACCAGCACGAGCAGTACTTC
>TRBV29-1|.|.|TRBJ1-1
CSVGYEWGTEAFF
TGCAGCGTTGGATATGAGTGGGGCACTGAAGCTTTCTTT
>TRBV30|.|.|TRBJ2-2
CAWARGATGELFF
TGTGCCTGGGCGCGAGGGGCCACCGGGGAGCTGTTTTTT
>TRBV27|few|.|TRBJ2-3
CASSLHGDTQYF
TGTGCCAGCAGTTTACATGGAGATACGCAGTATTTT
>TRBV29-1|.|TRBD1|TRBJ1-2
CSVGEFTGTGGNLRDYGYTF
TGCAGCGTTGGCGAATTTACCGGGACAGGGGGCAATCTGAGGGACTATGGCTACACCTTC
>TRBV29-1|.|TRBD1|TRBJ2-3
CSVKNPGQGRDTQYF
TGCAGCGTTAAAAATCCGGGACAGGGGAGAGATACGCAGTATTTT
>TRBV30|.|TRBD1|TRBJ2-7
CAWTGQGDGEQYF
TGTGCCTGGACCGGACAGGGCGACGGCGAGCAGTACTTC